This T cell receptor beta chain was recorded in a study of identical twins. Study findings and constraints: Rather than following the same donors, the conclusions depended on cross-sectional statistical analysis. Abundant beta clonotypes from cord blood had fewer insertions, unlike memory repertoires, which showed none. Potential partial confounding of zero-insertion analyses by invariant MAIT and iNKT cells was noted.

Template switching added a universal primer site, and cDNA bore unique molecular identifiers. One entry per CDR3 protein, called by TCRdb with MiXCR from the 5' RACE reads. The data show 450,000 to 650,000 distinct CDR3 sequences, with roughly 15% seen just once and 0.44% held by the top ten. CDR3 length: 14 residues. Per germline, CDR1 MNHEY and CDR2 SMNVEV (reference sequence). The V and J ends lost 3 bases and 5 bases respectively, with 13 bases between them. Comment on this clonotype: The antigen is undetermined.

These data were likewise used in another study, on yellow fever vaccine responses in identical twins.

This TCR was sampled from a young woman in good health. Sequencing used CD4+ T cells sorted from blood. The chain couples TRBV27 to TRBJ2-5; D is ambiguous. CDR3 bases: TGTGCCAGCAGTTTCTCTTGGACCGCGGAGACCCAGTACTTC. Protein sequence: CASSFSWTAETQYF.